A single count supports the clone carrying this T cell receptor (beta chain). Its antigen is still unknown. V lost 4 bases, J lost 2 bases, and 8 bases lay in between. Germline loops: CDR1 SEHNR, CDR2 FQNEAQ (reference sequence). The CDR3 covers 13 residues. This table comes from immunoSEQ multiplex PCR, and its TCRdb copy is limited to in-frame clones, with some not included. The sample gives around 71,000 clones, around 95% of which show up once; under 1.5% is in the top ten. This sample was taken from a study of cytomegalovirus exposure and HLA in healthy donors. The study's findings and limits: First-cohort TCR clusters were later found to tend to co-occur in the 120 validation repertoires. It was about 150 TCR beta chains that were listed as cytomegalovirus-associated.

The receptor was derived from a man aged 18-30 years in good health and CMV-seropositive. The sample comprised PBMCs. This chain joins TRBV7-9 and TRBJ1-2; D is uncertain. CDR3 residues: CASSSYANYGYTF. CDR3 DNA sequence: TGTGCCAGCAGCTCATACGCGAACTATGGCTACACCTTC. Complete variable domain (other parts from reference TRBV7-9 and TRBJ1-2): DTGVSQNPRHKITKRGQNVTFRCDPISEHNRLYWYRQTLGQGPEFLTYFQNEAQLEKSRLLSDRFSAERPKGSFSTLEIQRTEQGDSAMYLCASSSYANYGYTFGSGTRLTVV.